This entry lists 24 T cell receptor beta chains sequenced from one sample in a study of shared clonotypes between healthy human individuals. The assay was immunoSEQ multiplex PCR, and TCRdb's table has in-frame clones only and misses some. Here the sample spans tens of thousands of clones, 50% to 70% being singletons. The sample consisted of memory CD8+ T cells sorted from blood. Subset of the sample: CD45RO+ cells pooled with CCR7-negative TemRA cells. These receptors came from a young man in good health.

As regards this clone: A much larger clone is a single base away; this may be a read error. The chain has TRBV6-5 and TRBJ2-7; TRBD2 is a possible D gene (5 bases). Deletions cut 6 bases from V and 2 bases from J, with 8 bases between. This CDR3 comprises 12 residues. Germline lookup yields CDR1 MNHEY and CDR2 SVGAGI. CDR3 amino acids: CASRSLAYEQYF. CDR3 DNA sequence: TGTGCCAGCAGATCACTAGCCTACGAGCAGTACTTC.

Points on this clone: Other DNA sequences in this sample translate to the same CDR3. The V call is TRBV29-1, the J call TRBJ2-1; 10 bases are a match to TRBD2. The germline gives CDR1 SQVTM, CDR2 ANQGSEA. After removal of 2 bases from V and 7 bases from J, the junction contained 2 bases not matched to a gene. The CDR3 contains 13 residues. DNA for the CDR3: TGCAGCGTTGAACTAGCGGGAGAAAATGAGCAGTTCTTC. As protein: CSVELAGENEQFF.

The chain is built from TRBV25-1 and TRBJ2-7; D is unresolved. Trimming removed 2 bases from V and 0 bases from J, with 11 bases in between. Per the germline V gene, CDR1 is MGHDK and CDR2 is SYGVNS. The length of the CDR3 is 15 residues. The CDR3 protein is CASSEVLANSYEQYF. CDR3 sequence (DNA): TGTGCCAGCAGTGAAGTATTAGCAAACTCCTACGAGCAGTACTTC.

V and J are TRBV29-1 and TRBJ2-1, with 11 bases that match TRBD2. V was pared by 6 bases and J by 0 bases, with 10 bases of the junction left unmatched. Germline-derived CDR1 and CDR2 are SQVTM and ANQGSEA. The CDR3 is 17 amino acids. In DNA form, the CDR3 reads TGCAGCGTAACCGGGACTAGCGGATTCTCCTCCTACAATGAGCAGTTCTTC. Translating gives CSVTGTSGFSSYNEQFF.

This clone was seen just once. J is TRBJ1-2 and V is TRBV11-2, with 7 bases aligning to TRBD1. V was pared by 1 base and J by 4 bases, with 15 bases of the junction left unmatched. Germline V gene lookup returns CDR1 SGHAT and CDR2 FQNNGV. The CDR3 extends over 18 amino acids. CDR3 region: CASSLATGTDRVSYGYTF. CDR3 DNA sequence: TGTGCCAGCAGCTTAGCGACCGGTACAGACAGGGTGAGCTATGGCTACACCTTC.

CDR3 protein: CASGPAGTYNEQFF. The CDR3, as DNA: TGTGCTAGTGGTCCAGCGGGAACTTACAATGAGCAGTTCTTC. J is TRBJ2-1 and V is TRBV12-5, with 7 bases matching TRBD2. This CDR3 has 14 residues. Trimming took 5 bases from V and 4 from J; bases not matched to a gene: 5. The germline gives CDR1 LGHNT, CDR2 FRNRAP. Full variable domain (outside the CDR3, taken from reference TRBV12-5 and TRBJ2-1): DARVTQTPRHKVTEMGQEVTMRCQPILGHNTVFWYRQTMMQGLELLAYFRNRAPLDDSGMPKDRFSAEMPDATLATLKIQPSEPRDSAVYFCASGPAGTYNEQFFGPGTRLTVL.

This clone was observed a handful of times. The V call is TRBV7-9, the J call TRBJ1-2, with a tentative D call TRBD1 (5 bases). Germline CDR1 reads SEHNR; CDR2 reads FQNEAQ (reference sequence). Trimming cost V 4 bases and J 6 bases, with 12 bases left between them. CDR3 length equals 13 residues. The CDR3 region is CASSYGTRNGYTF. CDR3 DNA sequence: TGTGCCAGCAGCTATGGGACTAGAAATGGCTACACCTTC. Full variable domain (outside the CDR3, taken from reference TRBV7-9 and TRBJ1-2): DTGVSQNPRHKITKRGQNVTFRCDPISEHNRLYWYRQTLGQGPEFLTYFQNEAQLEKSRLLSDRFSAERPKGSFSTLEIQRTEQGDSAMYLCASSYGTRNGYTFGSGTRLTVV.

This CDR3 is CASSVLGGYNEQFF. DNA of the CDR3: TGTGCCAGCAGTGTCCTCGGGGGATACAATGAGCAGTTCTTC. The rearrangement links TRBV2 to TRBJ2-1, with D possibly TRBD2 on 6 matching bases. The CDR3 loop spans 14 amino acids. Germline CDR1 is SNHLY and CDR2 is FYNNEI. The germline V and J ends were trimmed by 4 bases and 4 bases, with 11 bases remaining between them.

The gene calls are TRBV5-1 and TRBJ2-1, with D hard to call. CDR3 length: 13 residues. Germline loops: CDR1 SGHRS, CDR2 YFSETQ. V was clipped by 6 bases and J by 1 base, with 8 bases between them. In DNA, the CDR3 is TGCGCCAGCATGGACGGGTCCTACAATGAGCAGTTCTTC. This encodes CASMDGSYNEQFF.

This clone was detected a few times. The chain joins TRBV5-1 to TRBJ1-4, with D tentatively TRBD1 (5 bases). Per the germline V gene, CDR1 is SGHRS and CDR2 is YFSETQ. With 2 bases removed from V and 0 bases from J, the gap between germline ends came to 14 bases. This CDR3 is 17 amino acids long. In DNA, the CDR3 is TGCGCCAGCAGCTTCTCCCCCGACAGTGCAACTAATGAAAAACTGTTTTTT. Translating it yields CASSFSPDSATNEKLFF.

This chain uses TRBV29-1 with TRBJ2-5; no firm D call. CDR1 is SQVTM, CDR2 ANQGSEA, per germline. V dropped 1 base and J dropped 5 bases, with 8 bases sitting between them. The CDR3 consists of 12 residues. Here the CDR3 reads CSVEAGTETQYF. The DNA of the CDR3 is TGCAGCGTTGAAGCTGGAACCGAGACCCAGTACTTC.

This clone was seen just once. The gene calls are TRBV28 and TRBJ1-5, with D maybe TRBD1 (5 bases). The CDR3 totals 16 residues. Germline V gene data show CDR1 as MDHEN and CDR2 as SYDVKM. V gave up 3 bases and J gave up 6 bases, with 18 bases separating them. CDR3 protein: CASSFRDVGWGQPQHF. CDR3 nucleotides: TGTGCCAGCAGTTTCCGGGACGTGGGTTGGGGTCAGCCCCAGCATTTT. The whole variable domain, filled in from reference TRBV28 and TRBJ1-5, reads DVKVTQSSRYLVKRTGEKVFLECVQDMDHENMFWYRQDPGLGLRLIYFSYDVKMKEKGDIPEGYSVSREKKERFSLILESASTNQTSMYLCASSFRDVGWGQPQHFGDGTRLSIL.

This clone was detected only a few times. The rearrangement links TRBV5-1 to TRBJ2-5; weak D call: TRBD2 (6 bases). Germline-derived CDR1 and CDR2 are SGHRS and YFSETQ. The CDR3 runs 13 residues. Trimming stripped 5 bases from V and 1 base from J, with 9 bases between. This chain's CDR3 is CASSRETQETQYF. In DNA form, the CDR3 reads TGCGCCAGCAGTCGGGAGACCCAAGAGACCCAGTACTTC.

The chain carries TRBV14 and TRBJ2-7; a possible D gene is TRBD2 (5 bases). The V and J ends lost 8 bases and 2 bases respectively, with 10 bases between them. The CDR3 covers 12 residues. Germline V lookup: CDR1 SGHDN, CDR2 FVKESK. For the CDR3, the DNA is TGTGCCAGCGGCGCGGGCCCCTACGAGCAGTACTTC. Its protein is CASGAGPYEQYF.

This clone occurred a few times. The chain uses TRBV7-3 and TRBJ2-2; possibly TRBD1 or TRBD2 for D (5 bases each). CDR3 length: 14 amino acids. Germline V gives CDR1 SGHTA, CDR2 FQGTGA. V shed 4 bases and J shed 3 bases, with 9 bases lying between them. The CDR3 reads CASSSGTDTGELFF. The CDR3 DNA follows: TGTGCCAGCAGCTCAGGGACGGACACCGGGGAGCTGTTTTTT.

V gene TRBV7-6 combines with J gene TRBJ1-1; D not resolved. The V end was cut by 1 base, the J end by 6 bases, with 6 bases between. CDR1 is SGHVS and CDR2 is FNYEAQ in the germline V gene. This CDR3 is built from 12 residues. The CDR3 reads CASSLGGSEAFF. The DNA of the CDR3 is TGTGCCAGCAGCTTAGGTGGGTCTGAAGCTTTCTTT.

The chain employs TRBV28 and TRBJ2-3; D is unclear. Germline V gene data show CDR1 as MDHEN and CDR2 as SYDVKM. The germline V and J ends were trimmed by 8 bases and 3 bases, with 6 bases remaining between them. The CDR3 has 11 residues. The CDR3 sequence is CASVTTDTQYF. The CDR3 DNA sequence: TGTGCCAGCGTTACTACAGATACGCAGTATTTT.

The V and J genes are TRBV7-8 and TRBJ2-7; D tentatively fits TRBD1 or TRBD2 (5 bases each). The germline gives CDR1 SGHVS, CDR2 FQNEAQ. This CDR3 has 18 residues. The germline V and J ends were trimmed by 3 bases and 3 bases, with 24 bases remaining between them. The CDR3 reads CASSLVRDPRFGVYEQYF. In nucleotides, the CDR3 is TGTGCCAGCAGCTTGGTCCGGGACCCACGGTTTGGCGTCTACGAGCAGTACTTC.

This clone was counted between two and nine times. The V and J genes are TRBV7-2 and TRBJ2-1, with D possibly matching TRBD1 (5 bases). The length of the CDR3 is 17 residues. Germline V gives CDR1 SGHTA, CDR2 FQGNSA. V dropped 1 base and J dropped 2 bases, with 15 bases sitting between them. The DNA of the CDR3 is TGTGCCAGCAGCTTAGAGGGTTGGACGGACACCTACAATGAGCAGTTCTTC. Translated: CASSLEGWTDTYNEQFF.

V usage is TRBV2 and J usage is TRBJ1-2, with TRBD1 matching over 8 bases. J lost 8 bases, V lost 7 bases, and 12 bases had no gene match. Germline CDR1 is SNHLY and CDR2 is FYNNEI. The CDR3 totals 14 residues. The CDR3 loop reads CASMIHPGGGGYTF. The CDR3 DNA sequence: TGTGCCAGCATGATTCACCCAGGGGGCGGCGGCTACACCTTC.

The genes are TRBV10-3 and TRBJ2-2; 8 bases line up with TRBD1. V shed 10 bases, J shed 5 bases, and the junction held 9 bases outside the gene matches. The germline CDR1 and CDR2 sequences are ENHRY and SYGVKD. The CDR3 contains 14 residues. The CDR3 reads CATRGTGETGELFF. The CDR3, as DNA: TGTGCCACCCGCGGGACAGGAGAGACCGGGGAGCTGTTTTTT.

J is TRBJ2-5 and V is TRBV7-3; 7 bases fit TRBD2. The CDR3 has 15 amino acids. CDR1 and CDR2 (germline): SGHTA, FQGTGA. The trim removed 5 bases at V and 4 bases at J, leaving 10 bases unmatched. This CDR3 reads CASSPVGREGETQYF. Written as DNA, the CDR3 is TGTGCCAGCAGCCCAGTGGGGAGGGAGGGAGAGACCCAGTACTTC.

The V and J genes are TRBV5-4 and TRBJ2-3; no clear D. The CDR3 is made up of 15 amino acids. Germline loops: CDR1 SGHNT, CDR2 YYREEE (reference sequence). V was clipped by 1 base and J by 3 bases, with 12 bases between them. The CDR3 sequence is CASSLINPVTDTQYF. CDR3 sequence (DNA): TGTGCCAGCAGCTTGATCAACCCCGTAACAGATACGCAGTATTTT.

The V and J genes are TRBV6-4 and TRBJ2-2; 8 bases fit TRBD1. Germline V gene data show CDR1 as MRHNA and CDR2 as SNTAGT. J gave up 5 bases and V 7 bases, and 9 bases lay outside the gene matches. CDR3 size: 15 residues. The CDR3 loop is CASKTGQGETGELFF. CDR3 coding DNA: TGTGCCAGCAAAACCGGACAGGGTGAGACCGGGGAGCTGTTTTTT.